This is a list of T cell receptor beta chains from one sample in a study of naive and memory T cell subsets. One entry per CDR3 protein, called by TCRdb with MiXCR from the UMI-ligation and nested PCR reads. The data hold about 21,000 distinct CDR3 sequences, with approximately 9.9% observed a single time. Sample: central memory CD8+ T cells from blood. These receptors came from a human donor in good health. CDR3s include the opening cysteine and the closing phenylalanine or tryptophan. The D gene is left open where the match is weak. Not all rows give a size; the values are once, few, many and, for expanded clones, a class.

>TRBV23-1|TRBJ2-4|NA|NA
TGCGCCAGCAGTCTTCTGGTCGGGGGGCGCGAGGCCAAAAACATTCAGTACTTC
CASSLLVGGREAKNIQYF
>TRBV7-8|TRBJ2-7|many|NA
TGTGCCAGCAGCTTAGAGAGCCATTCAGCCTACGAGCAGTACTTC
CASSLESHSAYEQYF
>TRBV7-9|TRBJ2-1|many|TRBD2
TGTGCCAGCAGCTCGACTAGCGGGAGAGGGAATGAGCAGTTCTTC
CASSSTSGRGNEQFF
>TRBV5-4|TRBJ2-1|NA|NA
TGTGCCAGCAGCTTAATAACCTACAATGAGCAGTTCTTC
CASSLITYNEQFF
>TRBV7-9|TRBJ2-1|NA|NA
TGTGCCAGCAGCTTTGTAGCTAGCGCGAACAATGAGCAGTTCTTC
CASSFVASANNEQFF
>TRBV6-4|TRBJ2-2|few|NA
TGTGCCAGCAGTGACGGTGGCACCGGGGAGCTGTTTTTT
CASSDGGTGELFF
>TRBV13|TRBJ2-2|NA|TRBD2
TGTGCCAGCAGCTTAGGCCCTAGCGGGCCGTCCACCGGGGAGCTGTTTTTT
CASSLGPSGPSTGELFF
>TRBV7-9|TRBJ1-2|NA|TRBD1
TGTGCCAGCAGCTACGGGACAGTCTATGGCTACACCTTC
CASSYGTVYGYTF
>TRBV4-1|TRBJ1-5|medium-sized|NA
TGCGCCAGCAGCCAAGAACAATCGTTACTGGAACAGCCCCAGCATTTT
CASSQEQSLLEQPQHF
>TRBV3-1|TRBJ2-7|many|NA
TGTGCCAGCAGCCCCGTGGGCGGAAATTTCTACGAGCAGTACTTC
CASSPVGGNFYEQYF
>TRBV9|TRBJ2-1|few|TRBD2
TGTGCCAGCAGCGGGACTAGCGGGAGGAATGAGCAGTTCTTC
CASSGTSGRNEQFF
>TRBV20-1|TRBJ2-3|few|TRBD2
TGCAGTGCTCCTAGCGGGAGGCCCCAAGATACGCAGTATTTT
CSAPSGRPQDTQYF
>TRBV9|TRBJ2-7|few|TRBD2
TGTGCCAGCAGCGTCTCTACTAGCGGGACCTACTACGAGCAGTACTTC
CASSVSTSGTYYEQYF
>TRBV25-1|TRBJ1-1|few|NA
TGTGCCAGCATGAGGGGGGGCACTGAAGCTTTCTTT
CASMRGGTEAFF
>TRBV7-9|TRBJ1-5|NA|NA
TGTGCCAGCAGCGGAGGGGGTTATAGCAATCAGCCCCAGCATTTT
CASSGGGYSNQPQHF
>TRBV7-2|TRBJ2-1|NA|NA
TGTGCCAGCAGCGTTTCCGGCAATGAGCAGTTCTTC
CASSVSGNEQFF
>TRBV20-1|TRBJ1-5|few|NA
TGCAGTGCTAAGTCTCCGGGTCAGCCCCAGCATTTT
CSAKSPGQPQHF
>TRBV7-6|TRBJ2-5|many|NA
TGTGCCAGCAGCTTAGCCCCCCAAGAGACCCAGTACTTC
CASSLAPQETQYF
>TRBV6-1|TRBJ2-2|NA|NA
TGTGCCAGCAGTGACAGGAGCCCTCCCTCTTCGAACACCGGGGAGCTGTTTTTT
CASSDRSPPSSNTGELFF
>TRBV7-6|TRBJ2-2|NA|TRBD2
TGTGCCAGCAGCTTGACTAGCGGGGAGAGGGCCGGGGAGCTGTTTTTT
CASSLTSGERAGELFF
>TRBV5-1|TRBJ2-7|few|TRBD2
TGCGCCAGCAGCCCCAGTAGTACTAGCGGGAGTTACGAGCAGTACTTC
CASSPSSTSGSYEQYF
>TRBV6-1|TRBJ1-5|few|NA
TGTGCCAGCAGTGTGCGGGGCCAGGGCAATCAGCCCCAGCATTTT
CASSVRGQGNQPQHF
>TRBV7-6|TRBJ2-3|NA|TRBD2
TGTGCCAGCAGCTTAGCGGGTAGCGGGAGTGTCACAGATACGCAGTATTTT
CASSLAGSGSVTDTQYF
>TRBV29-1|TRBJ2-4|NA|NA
TGCAGCGTTGAGGAGAACGGAAACATTCAGTACTTC
CSVEENGNIQYF
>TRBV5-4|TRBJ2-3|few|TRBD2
TGTGCCAGCGCCATAGGGGGACTAGACCTCACAGATACGCAGTATTTT
CASAIGGLDLTDTQYF
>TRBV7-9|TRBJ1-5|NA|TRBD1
TGTGCCAGCAGCTTAGGGACAGGGAATCAGCCCCAGCATTTT
CASSLGTGNQPQHF
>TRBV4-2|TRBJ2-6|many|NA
TGTGCCAGCAGCCAAGGTCCAGCGGTCGTTGGTGGGGCCAACGTCCTGACTTTC
CASSQGPAVVGGANVLTF
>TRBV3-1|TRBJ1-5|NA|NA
TGTGCCAGCAGCCAAGATCGTGAAGGACATAGCAATCAGCCCCAGCATTTT
CASSQDREGHSNQPQHF
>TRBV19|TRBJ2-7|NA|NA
TGTGCCAGTAGTAGTGGGCCACCCTACGAGCAGTACTTC
CASSSGPPYEQYF
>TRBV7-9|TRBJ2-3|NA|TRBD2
TGTGCCAGCAGCTTAGGGACTAGCGGATTACATACGCAGTATTTT
CASSLGTSGLHTQYF
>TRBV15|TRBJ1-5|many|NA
TGTGCCACCAGCAGAGATGATGCACGGCAAAGCAATCAGCCCCAGCATTTT
CATSRDDARQSNQPQHF
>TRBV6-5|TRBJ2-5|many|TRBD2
TGTGCCAGCAGTTACTCGACGGGACTAGATAAAGAGACCCAGTACTTC
CASSYSTGLDKETQYF
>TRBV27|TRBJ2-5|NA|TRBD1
TGTGCCAGCAGTTTGTCACCGACAGGGGGCCAAGAGACCCAGTACTTC
CASSLSPTGGQETQYF
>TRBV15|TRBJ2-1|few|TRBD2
TGTGCCACCGCCGGGTGGACTAGCCTTCTGGGCAATGAGCAGTTCTTC
CATAGWTSLLGNEQFF
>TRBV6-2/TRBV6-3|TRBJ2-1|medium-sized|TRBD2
TGTGCCAGCAGTTACGATCTAGCGGGGGACCCCTCCTACAATGAGCAGTTCTTC
CASSYDLAGDPSYNEQFF
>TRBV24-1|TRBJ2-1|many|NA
TGTGCCACCAGCCGAGGGGGGGGGGTTGAGCAGTTCTTC
CATSRGGGVEQFF
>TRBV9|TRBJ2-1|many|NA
TGTGCCAGCGGGAGCATAAGCAATGAGCAGTTCTTC
CASGSISNEQFF
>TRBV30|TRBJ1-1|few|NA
TGTGCCTGGAGTTTTGGCGCTGAAGCTTTCTTT
CAWSFGAEAFF
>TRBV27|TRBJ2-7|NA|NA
TGTGCCAGCAGTTGGGGGGCTGCCTACGAGCAGTACTTC
CASSWGAAYEQYF
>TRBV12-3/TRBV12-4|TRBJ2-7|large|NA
TGTGCCAGCAGTCCTTCCGGGCCCTCGAGGGAGCAGTACTTC
CASSPSGPSREQYF
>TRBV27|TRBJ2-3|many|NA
TGTGCCAGCAGTTTTGGAATCGTAACAGATACGCAGTATTTT
CASSFGIVTDTQYF
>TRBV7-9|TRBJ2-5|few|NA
TGTGCCAGCAGCTTAGCGGCCAATCAGGAGACCCAGTACTTC
CASSLAANQETQYF
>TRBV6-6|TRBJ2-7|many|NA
TGTGCCAGTAGCGGGACAGGGCTAGAGGGGCAGTACTTC
CASSGTGLEGQYF
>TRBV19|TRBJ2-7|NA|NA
TGTGCCAGTAGTAAGGGCAGGGACCCCCACGAGCAGTACTTC
CASSKGRDPHEQYF
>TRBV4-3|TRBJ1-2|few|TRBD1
TGCGCCAGCAGCCAAATAAGGGACAGCTATTATGGCTACACCTTC
CASSQIRDSYYGYTF
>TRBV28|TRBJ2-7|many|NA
TGTGCCAGCAGCCCCCTTTCCGGTTCGGTCTACGAGCAGTACTTC
CASSPLSGSVYEQYF
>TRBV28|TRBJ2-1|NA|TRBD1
TGTGCCAGCAGTTTACACAGGGGGCTTGAGCAGTTCTTC
CASSLHRGLEQFF
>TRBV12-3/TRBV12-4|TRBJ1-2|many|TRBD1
TGTGCCAGCAGTCTGGGACAGGGGGTCCTCCTTAACTATGGCTACACCTTC
CASSLGQGVLLNYGYTF
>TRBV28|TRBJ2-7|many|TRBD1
TGTGCCAGCAGTACTCCGGGACAGGGGAGGGAGCAGTACTTC
CASSTPGQGREQYF
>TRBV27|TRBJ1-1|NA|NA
TGTGCCAGCAGTTTATGGCAGTGGGACACTGAAGCTTTCTTT
CASSLWQWDTEAFF
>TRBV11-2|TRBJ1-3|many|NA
TGTGCCAGCAGTCCCTGGGCAGTCGGAAACACCATATATTTT
CASSPWAVGNTIYF
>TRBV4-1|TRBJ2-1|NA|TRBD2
TGCGCCAGCAGCCAAGAACCGGGAGGGCCGAACAATGAGCAGTTCTTC
CASSQEPGGPNNEQFF
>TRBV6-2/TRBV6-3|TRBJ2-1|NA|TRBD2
TGTGCCAGCAGTTACGATGGCAGGGAGGGTAACAATGAGCAGTTCTTC
CASSYDGREGNNEQFF
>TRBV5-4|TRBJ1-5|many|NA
TGTGCCAGCAGCTTTCTGGATCAGCCCCAGCATTTT
CASSFLDQPQHF
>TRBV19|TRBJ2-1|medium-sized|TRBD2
TGTGCCAGTAGTATGCTAGCGGGAGACAATGAGCAGTTCTTC
CASSMLAGDNEQFF